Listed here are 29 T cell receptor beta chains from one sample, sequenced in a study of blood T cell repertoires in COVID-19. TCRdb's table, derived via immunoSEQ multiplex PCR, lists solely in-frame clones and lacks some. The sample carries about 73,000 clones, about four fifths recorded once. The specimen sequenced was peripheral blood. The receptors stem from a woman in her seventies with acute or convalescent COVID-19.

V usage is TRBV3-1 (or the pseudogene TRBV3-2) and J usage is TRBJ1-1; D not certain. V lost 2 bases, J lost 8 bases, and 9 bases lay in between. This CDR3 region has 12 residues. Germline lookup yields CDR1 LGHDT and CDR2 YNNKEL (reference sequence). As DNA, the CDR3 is TGTGCCAGCAGCCAATTTACTGAGGAAGCTTTCTTT. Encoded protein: CASSQFTEEAFF.

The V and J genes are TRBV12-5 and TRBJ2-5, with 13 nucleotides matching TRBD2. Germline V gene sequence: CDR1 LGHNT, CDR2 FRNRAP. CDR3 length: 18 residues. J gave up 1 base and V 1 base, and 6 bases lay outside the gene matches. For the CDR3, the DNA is TGTGCTAGTGGTTTGGCCCGACTAGCGGGAGGCCTCCAAGAGACCCAGTACTTC. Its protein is CASGLARLAGGLQETQYF.

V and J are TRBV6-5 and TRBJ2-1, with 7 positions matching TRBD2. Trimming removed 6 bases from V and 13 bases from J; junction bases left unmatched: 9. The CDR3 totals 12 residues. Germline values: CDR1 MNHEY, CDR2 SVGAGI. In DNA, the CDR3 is TGTGCCAGCAGGGGGCTGGGGGACTATCAGTTCTTC. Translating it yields CASRGLGDYQFF.

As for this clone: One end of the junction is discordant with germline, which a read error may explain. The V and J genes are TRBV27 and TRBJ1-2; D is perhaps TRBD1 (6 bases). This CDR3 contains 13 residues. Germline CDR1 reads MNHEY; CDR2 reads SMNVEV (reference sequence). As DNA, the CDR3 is TGTGCCAGCAAATCCCAGGGACACTACGGCTACACCTTC. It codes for CASKSQGHYGYTF.

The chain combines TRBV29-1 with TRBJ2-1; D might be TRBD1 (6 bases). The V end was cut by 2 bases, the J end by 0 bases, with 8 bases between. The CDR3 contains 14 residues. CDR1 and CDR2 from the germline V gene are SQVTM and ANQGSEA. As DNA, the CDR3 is TGCAGCGTTGAAAGGACAGTCTCCTACAATGAGCAGTTCTTC. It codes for CSVERTVSYNEQFF.

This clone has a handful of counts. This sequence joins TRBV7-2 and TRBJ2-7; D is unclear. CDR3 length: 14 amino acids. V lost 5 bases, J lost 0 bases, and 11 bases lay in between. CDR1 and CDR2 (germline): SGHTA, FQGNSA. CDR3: CASSPFSSSYEQYF. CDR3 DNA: TGTGCCAGCAGCCCCTTCTCGAGCTCCTACGAGCAGTACTTC. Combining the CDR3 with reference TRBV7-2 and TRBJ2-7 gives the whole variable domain GAGVSQSPSNKVTEKGKDVELRCDPISGHTALYWYRQSLGQGLEFLIYFQGNSAPDKSGLPSDRFSAERTGGSVSTLTIQRTQQEDSAVYLCASSPFSSSYEQYFGPGTRLTVT.

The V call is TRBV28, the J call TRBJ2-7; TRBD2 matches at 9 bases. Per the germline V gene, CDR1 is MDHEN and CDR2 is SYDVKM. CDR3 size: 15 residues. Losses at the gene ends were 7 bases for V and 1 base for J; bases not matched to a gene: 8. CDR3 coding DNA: TGTGCCAGCATTCATAGCGGGAGAGGATCCTACGAGCAGTACTTC. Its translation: CASIHSGRGSYEQYF.

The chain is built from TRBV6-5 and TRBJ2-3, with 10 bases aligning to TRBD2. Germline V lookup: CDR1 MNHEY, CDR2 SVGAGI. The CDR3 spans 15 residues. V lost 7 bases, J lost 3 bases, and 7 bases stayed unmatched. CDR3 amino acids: CASNPSGSGTDTQYF. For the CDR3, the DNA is TGTGCCAGCAACCCTAGCGGGAGTGGGACAGATACGCAGTATTTT.

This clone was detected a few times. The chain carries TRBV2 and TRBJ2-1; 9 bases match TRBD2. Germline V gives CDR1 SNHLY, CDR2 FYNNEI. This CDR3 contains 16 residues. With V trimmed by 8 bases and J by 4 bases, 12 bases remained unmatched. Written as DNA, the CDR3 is TGTGCCAGCGCTTTGACTAGCGGAGGGAGGTACAATGAGCAGTTCTTC. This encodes CASALTSGGRYNEQFF. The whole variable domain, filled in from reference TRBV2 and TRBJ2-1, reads EPEVTQTPSHQVTQMGQEVILRCVPISNHLYFYWYRQILGQKVEFLVSFYNNEISEKSEIFDDQFSVERPDGSNFTLKIRSTKLEDSAMYFCASALTSGGRYNEQFFGPGTRLTVL.

CDR3 sequence: CASSRMVPSGIASYEQYF. CDR3 sequence (DNA): TGTGCCAGCAGCCGCATGGTGCCTAGCGGAATTGCCTCCTACGAGCAGTACTTC. The chain has TRBV3-1 (or the pseudogene TRBV3-2) and TRBJ2-7, with 7 nucleotides matching TRBD2. Germline CDR1 is LGHDT and CDR2 is YNNKEL (reference sequence). The CDR3 consists of 18 residues. Trimming at V came to 4 bases and at J to 0 bases, leaving 15 bases not matched to a gene.

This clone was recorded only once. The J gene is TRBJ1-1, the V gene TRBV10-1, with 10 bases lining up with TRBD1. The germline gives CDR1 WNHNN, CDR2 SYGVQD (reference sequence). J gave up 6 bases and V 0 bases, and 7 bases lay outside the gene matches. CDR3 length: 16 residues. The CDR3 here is CASSESTGQGRAEAFF. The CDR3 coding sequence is TGCGCCAGCAGTGAGTCAACGGGACAGGGGAGAGCTGAAGCTTTCTTT.

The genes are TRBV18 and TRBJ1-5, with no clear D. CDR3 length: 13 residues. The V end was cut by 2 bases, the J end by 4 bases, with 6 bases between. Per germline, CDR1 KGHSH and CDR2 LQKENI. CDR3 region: CASSPGRNQPQHF. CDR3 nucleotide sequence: TGTGCCAGCTCACCAGGTAGAAATCAGCCCCAGCATTTT.

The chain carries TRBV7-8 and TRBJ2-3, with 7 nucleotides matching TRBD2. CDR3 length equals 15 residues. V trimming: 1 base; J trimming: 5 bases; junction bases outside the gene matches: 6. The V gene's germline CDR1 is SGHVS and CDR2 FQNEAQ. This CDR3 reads CASSLDGGGLDTQYF. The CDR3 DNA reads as TGTGCCAGCAGCTTAGATGGGGGAGGGTTAGATACGCAGTATTTT.

The CDR3 DNA reads TGTGCCAGCAGCCAGGAATCCGGGACAGGGGGAGGGCCAGGGAGCAATCAGCCCCAGCATTTT. This encodes CASSQESGTGGGPGSNQPQHF. The rearrangement joins TRBV3-1 (or the pseudogene TRBV3-2) to TRBJ1-5; the match to TRBD1 covers 11 bases. The CDR3 totals 21 residues. With V trimmed by 3 bases and J by 1 base, 17 bases remained unmatched. Germline CDR1 LGHDT, CDR2 YNNKEL (reference sequence).

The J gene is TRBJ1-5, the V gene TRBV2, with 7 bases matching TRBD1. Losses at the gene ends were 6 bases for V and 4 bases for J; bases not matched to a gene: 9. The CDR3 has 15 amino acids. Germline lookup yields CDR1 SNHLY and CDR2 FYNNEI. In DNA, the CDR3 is TGTGCCAGCAGCGCCGGGACAGCTATTAATCAGCCCCAGCATTTT. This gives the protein CASSAGTAINQPQHF.

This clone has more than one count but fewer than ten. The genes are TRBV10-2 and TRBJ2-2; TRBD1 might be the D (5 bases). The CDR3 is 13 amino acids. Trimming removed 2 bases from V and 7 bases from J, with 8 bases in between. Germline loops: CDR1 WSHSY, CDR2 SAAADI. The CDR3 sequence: CASSEGAVGELFF. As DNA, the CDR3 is TGCGCCAGCAGTGAGGGGGCGGTCGGGGAGCTGTTTTTT.

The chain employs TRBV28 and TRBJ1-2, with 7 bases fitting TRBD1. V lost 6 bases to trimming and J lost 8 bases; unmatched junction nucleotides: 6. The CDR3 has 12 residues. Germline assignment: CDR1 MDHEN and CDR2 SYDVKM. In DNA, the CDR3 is TGTGCCAGCAGCGACAGGGTTAAAGGCTACACCTTC. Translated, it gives CASSDRVKGYTF.

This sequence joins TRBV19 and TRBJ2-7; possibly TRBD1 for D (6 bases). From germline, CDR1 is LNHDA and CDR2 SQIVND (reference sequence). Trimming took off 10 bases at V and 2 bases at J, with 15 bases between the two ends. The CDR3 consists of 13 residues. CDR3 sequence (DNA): TGTGCCACCTCCCAGAGGACAGCCTACGAGCAGTACTTC. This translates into CATSQRTAYEQYF.

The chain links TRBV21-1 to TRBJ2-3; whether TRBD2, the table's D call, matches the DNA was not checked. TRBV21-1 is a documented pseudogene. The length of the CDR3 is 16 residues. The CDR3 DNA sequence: TGTGCCAGCAGCTCGAGGTACGGGGGTAGCACAGATACGCAGTATTTT. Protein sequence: CASSSRYGGSTDTQYF.

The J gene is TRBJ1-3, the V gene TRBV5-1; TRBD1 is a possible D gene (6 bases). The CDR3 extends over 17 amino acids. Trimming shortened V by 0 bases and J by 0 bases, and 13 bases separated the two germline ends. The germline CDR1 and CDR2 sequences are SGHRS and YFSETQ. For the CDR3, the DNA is TGCGCCAGCAGCTTGGACGGACAGCTTGGCTCTGGAAACACCATATATTTT. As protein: CASSLDGQLGSGNTIYF.

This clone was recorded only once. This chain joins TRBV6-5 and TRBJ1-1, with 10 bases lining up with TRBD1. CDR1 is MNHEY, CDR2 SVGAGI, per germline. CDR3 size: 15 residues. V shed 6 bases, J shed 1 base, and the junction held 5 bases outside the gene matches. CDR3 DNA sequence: TGTGCCAGCAGGGACAGGGGGAGAGCGAACACTGAAGCTTTCTTT. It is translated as CASRDRGRANTEAFF.

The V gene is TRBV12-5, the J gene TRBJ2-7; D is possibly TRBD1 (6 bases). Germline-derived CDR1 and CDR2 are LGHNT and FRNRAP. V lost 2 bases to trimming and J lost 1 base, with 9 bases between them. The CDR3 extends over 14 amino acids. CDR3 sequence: CASGLSTGSYEQYF. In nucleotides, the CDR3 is TGTGCTAGTGGTTTGTCGACAGGATCCTACGAGCAGTACTTC.

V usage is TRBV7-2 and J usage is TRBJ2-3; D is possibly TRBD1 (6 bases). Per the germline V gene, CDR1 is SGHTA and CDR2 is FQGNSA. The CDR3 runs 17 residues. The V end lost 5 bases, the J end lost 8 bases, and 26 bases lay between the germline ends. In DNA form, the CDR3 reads TGTGCCAGCAGCCCCCAATGGGGGCGCTGGTCAATGGTTACGCAGTATTTT. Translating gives CASSPQWGRWSMVTQYF.

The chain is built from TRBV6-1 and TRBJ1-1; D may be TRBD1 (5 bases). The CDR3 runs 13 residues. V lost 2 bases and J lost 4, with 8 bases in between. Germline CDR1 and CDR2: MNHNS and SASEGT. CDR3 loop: CASSERQGTEAFF. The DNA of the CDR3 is TGTGCCAGCAGTGAAAGGCAGGGCACTGAAGCTTTCTTT.

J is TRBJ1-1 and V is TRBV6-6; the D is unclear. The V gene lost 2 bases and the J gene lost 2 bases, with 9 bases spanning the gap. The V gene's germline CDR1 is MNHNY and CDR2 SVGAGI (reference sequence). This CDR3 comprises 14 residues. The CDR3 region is CASSYRGGNTEAFF. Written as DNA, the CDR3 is TGTGCCAGCAGTTACCGGGGTGGAAACACTGAAGCTTTCTTT.

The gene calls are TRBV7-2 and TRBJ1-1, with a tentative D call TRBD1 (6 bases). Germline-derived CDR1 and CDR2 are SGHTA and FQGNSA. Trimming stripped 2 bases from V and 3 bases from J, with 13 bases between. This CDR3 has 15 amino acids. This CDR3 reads CASSLWSGVDTEAFF. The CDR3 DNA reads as TGTGCCAGCAGCTTATGGTCAGGGGTTGACACTGAAGCTTTCTTT.

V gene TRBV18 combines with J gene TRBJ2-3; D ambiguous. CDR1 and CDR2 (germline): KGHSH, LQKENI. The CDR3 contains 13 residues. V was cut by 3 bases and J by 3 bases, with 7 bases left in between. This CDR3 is CASSPSPTDTQYF. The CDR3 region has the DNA TGTGCCAGCTCACCGAGCCCGACAGATACGCAGTATTTT. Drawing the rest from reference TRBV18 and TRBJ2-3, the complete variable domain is NAGVMQNPRHLVRRRGQEARLRCSPMKGHSHVYWYRQLPEEGLKFMVYLQKENIIDESGMPKERFSAEFPKEGPSILRIQQVVRGDSAAYFCASSPSPTDTQYFGPGTRLTVL.

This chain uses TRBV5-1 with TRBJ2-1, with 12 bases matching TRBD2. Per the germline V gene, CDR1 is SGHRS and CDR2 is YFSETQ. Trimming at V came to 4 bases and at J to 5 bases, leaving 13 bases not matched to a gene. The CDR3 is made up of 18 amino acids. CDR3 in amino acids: CASSPRRRLAGANNEQFF. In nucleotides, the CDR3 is TGCGCCAGCAGCCCTCGACGGAGACTAGCGGGAGCGAACAATGAGCAGTTCTTC.

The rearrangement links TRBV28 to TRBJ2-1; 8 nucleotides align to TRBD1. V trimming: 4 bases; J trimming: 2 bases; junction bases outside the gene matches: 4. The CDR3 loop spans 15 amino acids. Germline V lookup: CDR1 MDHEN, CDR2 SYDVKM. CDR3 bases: TGTGCCAGCAGTTCGACAGGGGCTACCTACAATGAGCAGTTCTTC. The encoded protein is CASSSTGATYNEQFF.